The sequence of this T cell receptor (beta chain) was determined in a study of T-cell reconstitution after alpha-beta-depleted transplantation in children. Germline lookup yields CDR1 MNHEY and CDR2 SVGEGT. The CDR3 length is 14 residues. Between the trimmed V and J ends, which lost 7 bases and 6 bases, there was a span of 19 bases. Unique molecular identifiers were incorporated when the TCRbeta library was constructed. MiXCR, run by TCRdb on the PCR reads, gives a single entry per CDR3 protein. The sample consists of about 400,000 distinct CDR3 sequences, 15% to 20% of them appearing once. Study results and caveats: By about two months after transplant, alpha-beta T cells reportedly arose from several hundred graft clones that had expanded. At the one-year point after transplant, T-cell counts and TCRbeta diversity were found to come mostly from T cells that had been newly produced.

The table lists this clonotype with a few counts. No antigen is known for it. The sequence was obtained from a boy younger than two who had a stem cell transplant for Wiskott-Aldrich syndrome, so the T cells may come from the graft donor. The J gene is TRBJ2-7, the V gene TRBV6-2 or TRBV6-3, with D perhaps TRBD1 (6 bases). The specimen comprised PBMCs, mostly from graft donor cells, sampled 360 days after TCRalphabeta/CD19-depleted stem cell transplant. CDR3 bases: TGTGCCAGCACCTTTGGACAGAACTTGGGCGAGCAGTACTTC. Encoded protein: CASTFGQNLGEQYF.